This TCR beta chain was recorded in a study of T cell repertoires in cytomegalovirus infection. TCRdb recomputed calls from the reads with MiXCR, one row per CDR3 protein. The sample contains about 300,000 distinct CDR3 sequences, about 8.8% of which appear only once. The CDR3 is made up of 16 amino acids. Germline V CDR1 and CDR2: KGHSH, LQKENI. Losses at the gene ends were 4 bases for V and 4 bases for J; bases not matched to a gene: 7. V usage is TRBV18 and J usage is TRBJ2-5; 12 bases align to TRBD2. The material sequenced was PBMCs. This sequence originates from a human donor in good health (CMV status not recorded). Some clones in this sample may be carry-over from other donors' samples. The CDR3 loop reads CASSRRTSGARETQYF. CDR3 DNA sequence: TGTGCCAGCTCACGGCGGACTAGCGGGGCACGAGAGACCCAGTACTTC.